This T cell receptor (beta chain) was documented in a study of T cells in Graves' hyperthyroidism and ophthalmopathy (dated by TCRdb to the late 2010s). In terms of the full investigation: Peripheral blood was sampled at the time of initial diagnosis, prior to any treatment. The roughly 94 discovery patients were randomly split 7:3 into training and test sets. The paper reports TCR Vbeta CDR3 sequencing of 130 to 150 peripheral blood samples: around 41 ophthalmopathy, around 80 hyperthyroidism and around 17 progressor patients. In addition, the study compared T-cell repertoires in thyroid tissue and in blood from roughly 6 Graves' hyperthyroidism patients. After sampling, hyperthyroidism patients received methimazole starting at 30 mg daily, and ophthalmopathy patients received high-dose intravenous methylprednisolone. Prospective prediction of ophthalmopathy was tested in an independent validation cohort consisting of some 19 hyperthyroidism patients and 17 patients who later progressed to ophthalmopathy. To identify distinguishing TCR V-J signatures, a discovery cohort of 95 to 100 patients was used, comprising 40 to 45 with Graves' ophthalmopathy and approximately 58 with stable Graves' hyperthyroidism. Findings and caveats that apply to the study as a whole: Most expanded thyroid clonotypes (frequency above 0.001) were also found in blood, which suggests that blood repertoires may mirror thyroid immune responses. Sample size was not statistically predetermined, and investigators were not blinded to group allocation. In validation, the model predicted progression to ophthalmopathy with about 71% sensitivity and about 73% specificity, a median of 6.5 months before onset. A 13 V-J signature model separated ophthalmopathy from stable hyperthyroidism, with around 90% sensitivity and about 81% specificity in cross-validation and 80%/75% in testing.

From a lookup of the germline V gene, CDR1 and CDR2 are SGHTA and FQGNSA. The CDR3, cysteine through phenylalanine, is 15 amino acids long. The retained sequence is limited to the CDR3, 45 bases, with the frame set at the first base. Trimmed from V: 5 bases; trimmed from J: 1 base; junction bases lacking a gene match: 7. At least ten counts were recorded for this clonotype. Its antigen has not been determined. The input lacks base qualities; no much larger clone sits a single base away. Hyperthyroidism patients were aged 18 to 65 years and newly diagnosed, with disease duration of less than 2 months. Patients with uncontrolled infections, other autoimmune diseases, pregnancy or lactation were excluded. Diagnoses were based on clinical symptoms, serum thyroxine and TRAb, thyroid ultrasound and orbital computed tomography. Blood from progressor patients was drawn when they were first diagnosed with hyperthyroidism, before any ophthalmopathy symptoms appeared. PBMCs were separated from roughly 10 ml of fresh peripheral blood using Ficoll-Paque density gradient centrifugation. Progressor patients were first diagnosed with Graves' hyperthyroidism and then developed ophthalmopathy during follow-up. Total RNA was extracted with Trizol reagent, and quality was checked on an Agilent 2100 Bioanalyzer.

Amplification of TCR beta CDR3 regions was carried out from RNA transcripts. The first round of RT-PCR for the TCR CDR3 was performed with the HTBI primer set and the Qiagen OneStep RT-PCR kit. Libraries were constructed in a second round of multiplex PCR, after which size selection and purification were carried out. Sequencing of the libraries was done on an Illumina HiSeq2000 using paired-end 100 bp reads. From the authors' description of their analysis: Raw data were processed with SOAPnuke, discarding reads with adapters, uncalled bases, mean Phred below 15, or no exact constant-primer or identifier match. High-quality paired reads were merged using COPE v1.2.5, and each unique nucleotide sequence was defined as a clonotype. MiTCR v1.1 was used to align the clonotypes against IMGT TRBV, TRBD and TRBJ reference segments. Analysis was restricted to V-J combinations with a frequency above 0.0001, which covered roughly 99% of repertoires. A TCS score was defined as the ratio of F50 (clonal expansion) to E x V (chaos), with BLOSUM62-based TCRdist applied between CDR3 peptides within each V-J. Welch's t-statistics and random forest reduced around 510 V-J features to 10 to 15, which were used in a naive Bayes classifier (R e1071). TCRdb cleaned the public reads at Q25 with fastp, built clones with MiXCR and kept in-frame beta chains. When rows share a CDR3 protein, they turn into one entry using the most common DNA and genes. In this record, the V and J calls reflect TCRdb's handling and not the investigators' own analysis. The sample has roughly 180,000 distinct CDR3 sequences on record, 9.4% of them singletons. The ten top clones hold approximately 20% of the sample.

Sample: blood. The origin of this receptor is a young woman with Graves' hyperthyroidism that later progressed to Graves' ophthalmopathy. The sequence is built from TRBV7-2 and TRBJ1-1, and TRBD1 matches 7 of the central bases. The nucleotide sequence is given as TGTGCCAGCAGCCTACTCGCAGGGGGGAACACTGAAGCTTTCTTT. It translates as CASSLLAGGNTEAFF.